The present T cell receptor (beta chain) was sequenced within a study of vaccination and CD4 T cells after COVID-19. Concerning this clonotype: Its specificity is not known.

Cultured CD4+ T cell DNA underwent sequencing with the Oncomine TCR Beta short-read assay. TCRdb fed the PCR reads into MiXCR, producing one record per CDR3 protein. The profile covers roughly 13,000 distinct CDR3 sequences, with around 55% appearing a single time and approximately 16% taken by the ten largest. Germline V lookup: CDR1 KGHDR, CDR2 SFDVKD. The CDR3 is 16 amino acids. With V trimmed by 6 bases and J by 5 bases, 8 bases remained unmatched. As for treatment: approximately nine-day PBMC culture with coronavirus spike peptide pools or control peptides (ViraFEST assay). ViraFEST stimulated the growth of antigen-specific T cells using peptide pools and subsequently profiled their TCRs by sequencing.

The TCR sequence derives from a human donor who had recovered from COVID-19. This chain joins TRBV24-1 and TRBJ2-5; 13 bases map to TRBD2. The sequenced sample consisted of CD4+ T cells from blood, cultured in vitro. The chain's CDR3 is CATSPGLAGVRETQYF. The CDR3 bases are TGTGCCACCAGTCCCGGACTAGCGGGAGTAAGGGAGACCCAGTACTTC.